The sample holds a few counts of the clone carrying this T cell receptor (beta chain). Gene names denote mouse genes. The DNA ends 1 residue before the CDR3 does, and the rest of the CDR3 is filled in from the germline J gene. Clones were read by immunoSEQ multiplex PCR, and TCRdb kept only the in-frame ones, dropping some. Of 3,000 to 4,000 clones in the sample, approximately 51% were seen once. The time point here: mouse harvest day 14 after allogeneic transplant. The graft held 10^6 splenic CD5+ T cells and 10^7 T-cell-depleted bone marrow cells. These data belong to a study of tissue T cells after allogeneic stem cell transplantation. V lost 4 bases, J lost 6 bases, and 6 bases stayed unmatched. The CDR3 contains 15 residues. Germline V gene sequence: CDR1 KGHPV, CDR2 FQNQEV (reference sequence).

This chain links TRBV26 with TRBJ2-1, with 10 bases matching TRBD1. This TCR was recovered from a female BALB/c mouse given C57BL/6 T cells with graft-versus-host disease after an allogeneic hematopoietic cell transplant. The sample taken for sequencing was gut tissue. The covered CDR3 bases are TGTGCCAGCAGTCACCCGGGACAGGGGAGTGCTGAGCAGTTC. It yields the protein CASSHPGQGSAEQF. The entire CDR3 protein reads CASSHPGQGSAEQFF.